A single sample gave rise to the 17 T cell receptor beta chains below, sequenced in a study of T cell responses to AZD1222 COVID-19 vaccine. The protocol was immunoSEQ multiplex PCR, while the TCRdb copy is restricted to in-frame clones and leaves out a portion. The sample lists 150,000 to 200,000 clones, approximately 94% seen once, with roughly 4.6% in the top ten. The sequencing used peripheral blood, collected 28 days after the second AZD1222 dose. These TCRs come from an adult who received the AZD1222 COVID-19 vaccine.

The chain employs TRBV6-2 or TRBV6-3 and TRBJ1-5; a possible D gene is TRBD1 (5 bases). The CDR3 has 14 amino acids. The V end was cut by 0 bases, the J end by 7 bases, with 10 bases between. Germline values: CDR1 MNHEY, CDR2 SVGEGT. The CDR3 DNA is TGTGCCAGCAGTTACTCAGGGGTACACCAGCCCCAGCATTTT. Translated, it gives CASSYSGVHQPQHF.

The chain is built from TRBV2 and TRBJ1-1; 8 positions agree with TRBD1. CDR1 SNHLY and CDR2 FYNNEI come from the germline V gene. J gave up 4 bases and V 4 bases, and 8 bases lay outside the gene matches. This CDR3 region has 15 residues. This CDR3 is CASSASVQGGTEAFF. The CDR3 DNA is TGTGCCAGCAGTGCTTCGGTACAGGGGGGCACTGAAGCTTTCTTT. The full variable domain, rest sourced from reference TRBV2 and TRBJ1-1, is EPEVTQTPSHQVTQMGQEVILRCVPISNHLYFYWYRQILGQKVEFLVSFYNNEISEKSEIFDDQFSVERPDGSNFTLKIRSTKLEDSAMYFCASSASVQGGTEAFFGQGTRLTVV.

The chain joins TRBV3-1 (or the pseudogene TRBV3-2) to TRBJ2-7; 9 positions agree with TRBD1. The ends lost 5 bases at V and 7 bases at J; junction bases unmatched: 12. This CDR3 has 15 residues. Germline V gives CDR1 LGHDT, CDR2 YNNKEL (reference sequence). CDR3 region: CASSYRDRATGEQYF. The CDR3 nucleotides are TGTGCCAGCAGCTACCGGGACAGGGCCACCGGTGAGCAGTACTTC.

The rearrangement joins TRBV28 to TRBJ2-3, with D possibly matching TRBD2 (6 bases). Germline-derived CDR1 and CDR2 are MDHEN and SYDVKM. The V gene lost 7 bases and the J gene lost 2 bases, with 13 bases spanning the gap. The CDR3 consists of 14 residues. CDR3 nucleotides: TGTGCCAGCACCCTGGGAGGCTACACAGATACGCAGTATTTT. Translating gives CASTLGGYTDTQYF. Using reference TRBV28 and TRBJ2-3 for the parts outside the CDR3, the full variable domain is DVKVTQSSRYLVKRTGEKVFLECVQDMDHENMFWYRQDPGLGLRLIYFSYDVKMKEKGDIPEGYSVSREKKERFSLILESASTNQTSMYLCASTLGGYTDTQYFGPGTRLTVL.

V usage is TRBV5-1 and J usage is TRBJ2-7; D is ambiguous. The length of the CDR3 is 13 residues. Per the germline V gene, CDR1 is SGHRS and CDR2 is YFSETQ. Trimming removed 1 base from V and 5 bases from J, with 10 bases in between. The CDR3 coding sequence is TGCGCCAGCAGCTTGTCTAACGTGAACGAGCAGTACTTC. Translated: CASSLSNVNEQYF.

The V and J genes are TRBV25-1 and TRBJ1-1; TRBD1 might be the D (6 bases). The V gene's germline CDR1 is MGHDK and CDR2 SYGVNS. V lost 8 bases and J 8 bases, leaving 21 bases between the germline ends. This CDR3 comprises 14 residues. CDR3 residues: CASGPPPGGREAFF. CDR3 DNA sequence: TGTGCCAGCGGACCTCCCCCGGGGGGGCGAGAAGCTTTCTTT.

V is TRBV3-1 (or the pseudogene TRBV3-2) and J is TRBJ1-1; 7 positions match TRBD1. Unmatched junction bases numbered 10, after V lost 6 bases and J lost 3 bases. This CDR3 contains 15 residues. The V gene's germline CDR1 is LGHDT and CDR2 YNNKEL (reference sequence). The CDR3 region is CASSSLGQLDTEAFF. The CDR3 bases are TGTGCCAGCAGTTCCTTGGGACAGTTGGACACTGAAGCTTTCTTT.

The CDR3 protein is CASSSLIDTQYF. CDR3 in DNA: TGTGCCAGCAGCTCCCTCATTGATACGCAGTATTTT. The genes are TRBV5-6 and TRBJ2-3, with D uncertain. Germline V gives CDR1 SGHDT, CDR2 YYEEEE. CDR3 length: 12 residues. Trimming took 3 bases from V and 6 from J, leaving 8 bases between them.

The count of this clone is one. V and J are TRBV7-6 and TRBJ1-5; D not resolved. CDR3 length equals 17 residues. Deletions cut 0 bases from V and 4 bases from J, with 16 bases between. Per germline, CDR1 SGHVS and CDR2 FNYEAQ. CDR3 protein: CASSLAPHQYPNQPQHF. Written as DNA, the CDR3 is TGTGCCAGCAGCTTAGCTCCCCATCAATACCCAAATCAGCCCCAGCATTTT.

The chain carries TRBV7-3 and TRBJ2-3; D is possibly TRBD2 (6 bases). In germline, CDR1 is SGHTA, CDR2 FQGTGA. Trimming cost V 4 bases and J 4 bases, with 15 bases left between them. CDR3 length equals 15 residues. The CDR3 DNA reads TGTGCCAGCAGCTCCTTGACTAGTTCGTCAGATACGCAGTATTTT. Translated: CASSSLTSSSDTQYF.

This clone was observed a single time. V is TRBV6-2 or TRBV6-3 and J is TRBJ2-7, with D maybe TRBD1 (6 bases). Deletions cut 2 bases from V and 6 bases from J, with 14 bases between. The CDR3 length is 14 residues. The germline V gene has CDR1 MNHEY and CDR2 SVGEGT. Here the CDR3 reads CASSYTIGQPEQYF. CDR3 sequence (DNA): TGTGCCAGCAGTTACACAATCGGACAGCCCGAGCAGTACTTC.

The genes are TRBV5-4 and TRBJ1-3, with D unclear. The V and J ends lost 4 bases and 0 bases respectively, with 8 bases between them. The germline gives CDR1 SGHNT, CDR2 YYREEE (reference sequence). CDR3 size: 14 residues. CDR3 protein: CASSHDPSGNTIYF. As DNA, the CDR3 is TGTGCCAGCAGCCACGATCCCTCTGGAAACACCATATATTTT. Full variable domain (missing parts from reference TRBV5-4 and TRBJ1-3): ETGVTQSPTHLIKTRGQQVTLRCSSQSGHNTVSWYQQALGQGPQFIFQYYREEENGRGNFPPRFSGLQFPNYSSELNVNALELDDSALYLCASSHDPSGNTIYFGEGSWLTVV.

The CDR3 reads CASSLGGGHEQYF. The CDR3 DNA reads TGTGCCAGCAGTTTGGGAGGGGGACACGAGCAGTACTTC. V gene TRBV28 combines with J gene TRBJ2-7; tentatively, D is TRBD2 (7 bases). V lost 3 bases to trimming and J lost 5 bases, with 11 bases between them. CDR3 length: 13 amino acids. Per the germline V gene, CDR1 is MDHEN and CDR2 is SYDVKM.

This clone was found a few times. The chain links TRBV2 to TRBJ2-7; D may be TRBD1 (8 bases). CDR1 and CDR2 from the germline V gene are SNHLY and FYNNEI. This CDR3 is built from 13 residues. Deletions cut 6 bases from V and 7 bases from J, with 16 bases between. CDR3 protein: CASRAGQVGEQYF. The CDR3 region has the DNA TGTGCCAGCAGAGCGGGACAGGTGGGGGAGCAGTACTTC.

The J gene is TRBJ2-2, the V gene TRBV10-1, with a tentative D call TRBD2 (5 bases). Germline CDR1 WNHNN, CDR2 SYGVQD (reference sequence). This CDR3 comprises 14 residues. The germline V and J ends were trimmed by 8 bases and 4 bases, with 14 bases remaining between them. CDR3 residues: CASPEVRPTGELFF. CDR3 sequence (DNA): TGCGCCAGCCCGGAGGTCCGGCCCACCGGGGAGCTGTTTTTT.

The V call is TRBV7-2, the J call TRBJ1-2; D might be TRBD1 (5 bases). Germline V gene sequence: CDR1 SGHTA, CDR2 FQGNSA. V shed 4 bases and J shed 5 bases, with 8 bases lying between them. This CDR3 spans 12 amino acids. The CDR3 reads CASSSGPYGYTF. The CDR3 nucleotides read TGTGCCAGCAGCTCGGGGCCATATGGCTACACCTTC. Supplemented by reference TRBV7-2 and TRBJ1-2, the full variable domain reads GAGVSQSPSNKVTEKGKDVELRCDPISGHTALYWYRQSLGQGLEFLIYFQGNSAPDKSGLPSDRFSAERTGGSVSTLTIQRTQQEDSAVYLCASSSGPYGYTFGSGTRLTVV.

V gene TRBV27 combines with J gene TRBJ2-7; 7 nucleotides agree with TRBD2. V gave up 0 bases and J gave up 2 bases; unmatched junction bases: 10. Germline-derived CDR1 and CDR2 are MNHEY and SMNVEV (reference sequence). CDR3 length: 17 residues. The CDR3 nucleotides are TGTGCCAGCAGTTTATCGTTCTGGGCTAGCGGTACCTACGAGCAGTACTTC. Its protein product is CASSLSFWASGTYEQYF.